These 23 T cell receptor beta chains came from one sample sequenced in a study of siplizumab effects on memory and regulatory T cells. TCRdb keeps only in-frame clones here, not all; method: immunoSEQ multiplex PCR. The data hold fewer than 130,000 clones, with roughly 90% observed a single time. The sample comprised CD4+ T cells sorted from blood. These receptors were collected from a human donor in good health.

The CDR3 region has the DNA TGTGCCACCTCCCTAGGGGGGGGTGTCTACAATGAGCAGTTCTTC. Protein product: CATSLGGGVYNEQFF. The genes are TRBV6-5 and TRBJ2-1, with D tentatively TRBD2 (7 bases). Trimming cost V 10 bases and J 3 bases, with 19 bases left between them. This CDR3 comprises 15 residues. Germline V gene data show CDR1 as MNHEY and CDR2 as SVGAGI.

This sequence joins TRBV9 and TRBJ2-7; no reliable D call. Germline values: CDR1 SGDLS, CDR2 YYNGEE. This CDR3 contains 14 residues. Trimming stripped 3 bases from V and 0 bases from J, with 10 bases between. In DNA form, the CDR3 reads TGTGCCAGCAGCGGGAGTCTTTTCTCCTACGAGCAGTACTTC. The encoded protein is CASSGSLFSYEQYF.

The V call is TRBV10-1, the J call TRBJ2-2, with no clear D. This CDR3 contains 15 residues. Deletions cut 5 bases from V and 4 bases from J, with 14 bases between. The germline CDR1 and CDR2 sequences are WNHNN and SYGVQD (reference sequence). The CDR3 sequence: CASSPDPTGTGELFF. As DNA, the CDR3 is TGCGCCAGCAGTCCTGACCCCACCGGCACCGGGGAGCTGTTTTTT.

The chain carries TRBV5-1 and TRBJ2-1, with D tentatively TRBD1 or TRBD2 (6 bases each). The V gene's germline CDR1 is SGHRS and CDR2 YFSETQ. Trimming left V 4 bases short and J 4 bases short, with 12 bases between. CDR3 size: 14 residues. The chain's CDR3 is CASSQGGGYNEQFF. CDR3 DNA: TGCGCCAGCAGCCAAGGAGGGGGGTACAATGAGCAGTTCTTC.

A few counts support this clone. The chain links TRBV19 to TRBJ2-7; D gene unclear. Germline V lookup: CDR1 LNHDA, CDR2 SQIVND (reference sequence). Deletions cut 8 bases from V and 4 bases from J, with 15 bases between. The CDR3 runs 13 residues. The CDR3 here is CASSGLHQYEQYF. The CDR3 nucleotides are TGTGCCAGTTCCGGGCTCCACCAGTACGAGCAGTACTTC.

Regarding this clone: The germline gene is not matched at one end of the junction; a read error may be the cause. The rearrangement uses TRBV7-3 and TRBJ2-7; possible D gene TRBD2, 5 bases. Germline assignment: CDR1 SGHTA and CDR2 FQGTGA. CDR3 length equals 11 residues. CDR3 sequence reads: CASSPGRTLDF. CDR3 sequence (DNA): TGTGCCAGCAGCCCCGGACGGACTTTGGACTTC.

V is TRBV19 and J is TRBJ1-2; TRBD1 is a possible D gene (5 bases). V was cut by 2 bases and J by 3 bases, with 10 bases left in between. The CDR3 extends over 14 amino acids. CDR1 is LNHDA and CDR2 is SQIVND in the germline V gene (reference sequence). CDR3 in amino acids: CASSIPGDDYGYTF. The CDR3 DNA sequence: TGTGCCAGTAGTATACCCGGGGACGACTATGGCTACACCTTC.

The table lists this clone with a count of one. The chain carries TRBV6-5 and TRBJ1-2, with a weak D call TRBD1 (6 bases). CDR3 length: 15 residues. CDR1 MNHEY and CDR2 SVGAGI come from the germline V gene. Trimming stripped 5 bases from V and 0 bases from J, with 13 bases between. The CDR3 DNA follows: TGTGCCAGCAGTGTGAGGGAGGGGGCTAACTATGGCTACACCTTC. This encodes CASSVREGANYGYTF.

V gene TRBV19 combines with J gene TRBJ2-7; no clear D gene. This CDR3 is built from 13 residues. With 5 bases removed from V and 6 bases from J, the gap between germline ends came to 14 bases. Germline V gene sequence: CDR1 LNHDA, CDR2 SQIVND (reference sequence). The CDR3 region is CASSQSRASEQYF. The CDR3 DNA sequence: TGTGCCAGTAGTCAGTCCCGCGCATCCGAGCAGTACTTC.

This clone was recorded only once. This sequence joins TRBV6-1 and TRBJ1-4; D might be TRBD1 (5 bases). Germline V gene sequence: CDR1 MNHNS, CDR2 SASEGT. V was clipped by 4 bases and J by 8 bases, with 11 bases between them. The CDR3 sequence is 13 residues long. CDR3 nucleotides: TGTGCCAGCAGTGGACAGCCACCAGAAAAACTGTTTTTT. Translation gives CASSGQPPEKLFF.

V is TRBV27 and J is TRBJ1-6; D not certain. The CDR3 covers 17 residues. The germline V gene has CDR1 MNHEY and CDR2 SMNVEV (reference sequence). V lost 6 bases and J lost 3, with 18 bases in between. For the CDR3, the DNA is TGTGCCAGCAGCTCCTATAATTGGGAATACTATAATTCACCCCTCCACTTT. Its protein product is CASSSYNWEYYNSPLHF.

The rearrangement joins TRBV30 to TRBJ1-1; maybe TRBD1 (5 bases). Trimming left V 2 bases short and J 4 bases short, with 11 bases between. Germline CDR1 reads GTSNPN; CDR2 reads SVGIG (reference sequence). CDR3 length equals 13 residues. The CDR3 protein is CAWSPGGSTEAFF. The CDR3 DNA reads TGTGCCTGGAGTCCGGGGGGGTCCACTGAAGCTTTCTTT. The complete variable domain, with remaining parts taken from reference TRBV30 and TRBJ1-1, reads SQTIHQWPATLVQPVGSPLSLECTVEGTSNPNLYWYRQAAGRGLQLLFYSVGIGQISSEVPQNLSASRPQDRQFILSSKKLLLSDSGFYLCAWSPGGSTEAFFGQGTRLTVV.

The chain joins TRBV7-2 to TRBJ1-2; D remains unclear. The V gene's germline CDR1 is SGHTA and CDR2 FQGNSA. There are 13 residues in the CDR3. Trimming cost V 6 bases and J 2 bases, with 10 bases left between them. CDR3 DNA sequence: TGTGCCAGCAGGCTTGACAACAACTATGGCTACACCTTC. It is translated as CASRLDNNYGYTF.

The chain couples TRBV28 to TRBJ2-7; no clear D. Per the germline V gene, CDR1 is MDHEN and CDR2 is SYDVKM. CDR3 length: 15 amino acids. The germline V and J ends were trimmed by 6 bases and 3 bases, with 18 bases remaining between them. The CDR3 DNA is TGTGCCAGCAGCTCCCGGACCCGCCTTCTCTACGAGCAGTACTTC. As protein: CASSSRTRLLYEQYF.

The CDR3 DNA is TGTGCCACCCTCGGACAGGGCGGCTCGCCCCAGCATTTT. It encodes CATLGQGGSPQHF. This rearrangement joins TRBV2 to TRBJ1-5; 8 nucleotides agree with TRBD1. Per the germline V gene, CDR1 is SNHLY and CDR2 is FYNNEI. There are 13 residues in the CDR3. V trimming: 10 bases; J trimming: 9 bases; junction bases outside the gene matches: 11. Based on the CDR3 plus reference TRBV2 and TRBJ1-5, the full variable domain is EPEVTQTPSHQVTQMGQEVILRCVPISNHLYFYWYRQILGQKVEFLVSFYNNEISEKSEIFDDQFSVERPDGSNFTLKIRSTKLEDSAMYFCATLGQGGSPQHFGDGTRLSIL.

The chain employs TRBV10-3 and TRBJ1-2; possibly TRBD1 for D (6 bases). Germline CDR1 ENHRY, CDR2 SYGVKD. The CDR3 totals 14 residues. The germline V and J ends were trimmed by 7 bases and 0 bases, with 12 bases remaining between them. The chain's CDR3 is CAIKEGVSNYGYTF. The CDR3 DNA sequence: TGTGCCATCAAAGAGGGGGTATCTAACTATGGCTACACCTTC.

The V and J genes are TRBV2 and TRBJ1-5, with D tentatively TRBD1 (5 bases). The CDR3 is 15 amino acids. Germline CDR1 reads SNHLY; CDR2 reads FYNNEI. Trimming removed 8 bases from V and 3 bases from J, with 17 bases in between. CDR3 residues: CASGGDTGYNQPQHF. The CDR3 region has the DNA TGTGCCAGCGGGGGAGATACAGGATACAATCAGCCCCAGCATTTT.

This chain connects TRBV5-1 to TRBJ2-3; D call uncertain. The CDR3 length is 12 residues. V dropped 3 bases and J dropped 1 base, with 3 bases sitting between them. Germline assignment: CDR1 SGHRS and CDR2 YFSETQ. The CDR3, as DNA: TGCGCCAGCAGCTCTGGCACAGATACGCAGTATTTT. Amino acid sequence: CASSSGTDTQYF.

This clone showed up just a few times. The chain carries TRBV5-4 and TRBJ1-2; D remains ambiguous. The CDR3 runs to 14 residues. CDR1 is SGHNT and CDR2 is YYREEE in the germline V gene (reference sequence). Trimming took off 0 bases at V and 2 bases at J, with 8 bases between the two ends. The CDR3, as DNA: TGTGCCAGCAGCTTGGAAGGGTTCAACTATGGCTACACCTTC. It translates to CASSLEGFNYGYTF.

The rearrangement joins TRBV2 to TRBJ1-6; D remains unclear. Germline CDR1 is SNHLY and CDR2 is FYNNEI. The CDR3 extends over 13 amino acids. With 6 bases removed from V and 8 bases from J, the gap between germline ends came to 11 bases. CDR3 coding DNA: TGTGCCAGCAGCCTGGACCGGGATTCACCCCTCCACTTT. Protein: CASSLDRDSPLHF. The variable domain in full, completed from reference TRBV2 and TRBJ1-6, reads EPEVTQTPSHQVTQMGQEVILRCVPISNHLYFYWYRQILGQKVEFLVSFYNNEISEKSEIFDDQFSVERPDGSNFTLKIRSTKLEDSAMYFCASSLDRDSPLHFGNGTRLTVT.

The CDR3 DNA sequence: TGTGCCAGCAGCAAGGGGCAGAGGGAGACCCAGTACTTC. It encodes CASSKGQRETQYF. This chain joins TRBV11-2 and TRBJ2-5, with D possibly matching TRBD1 (5 bases). This CDR3 contains 13 residues. V was shortened by 5 bases and J by 5 bases, with 12 bases between the two germline ends. Germline CDR1 and CDR2: SGHAT and FQNNGV.

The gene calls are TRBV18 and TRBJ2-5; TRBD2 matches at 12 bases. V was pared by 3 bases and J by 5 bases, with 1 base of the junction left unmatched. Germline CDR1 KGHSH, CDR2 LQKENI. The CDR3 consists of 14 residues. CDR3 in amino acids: CASSPGTSGETQYF. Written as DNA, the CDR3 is TGTGCCAGCTCACCTGGGACTAGCGGGGAGACCCAGTACTTC.

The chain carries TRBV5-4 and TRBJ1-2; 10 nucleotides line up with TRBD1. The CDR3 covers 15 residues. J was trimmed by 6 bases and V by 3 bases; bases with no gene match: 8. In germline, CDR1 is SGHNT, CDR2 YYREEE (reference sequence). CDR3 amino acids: CASSSPGQGLHGYTF. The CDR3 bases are TGTGCCAGCAGCTCTCCGGGACAGGGGTTGCATGGCTACACCTTC.